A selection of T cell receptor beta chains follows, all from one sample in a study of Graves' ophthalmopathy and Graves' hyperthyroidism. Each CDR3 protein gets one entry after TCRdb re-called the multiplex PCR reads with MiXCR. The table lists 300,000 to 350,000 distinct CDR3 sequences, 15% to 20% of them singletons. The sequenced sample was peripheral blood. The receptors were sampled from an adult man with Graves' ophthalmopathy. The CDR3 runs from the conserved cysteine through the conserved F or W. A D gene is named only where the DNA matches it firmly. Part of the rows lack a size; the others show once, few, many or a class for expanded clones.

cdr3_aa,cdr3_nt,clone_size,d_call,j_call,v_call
CSARLAGVSRDEQYF,TGCAGTGCTAGACTAGCGGGAGTTTCTAGGGACGAGCAGTACTTC,many,TRBD2,TRBJ2-7,TRBV20-1
CASRVRGLPQETQYF,TGTGCCAGCAGGGTACGTGGACTGCCCCAAGAGACCCAGTACTTC,many,-,TRBJ2-5,TRBV11-2
CASSGDDHQETQYF,TGTGCCAGCAGCGGGGACGATCACCAAGAGACCCAGTACTTC,many,-,TRBJ2-5,TRBV12-3/TRBV12-4
CASSKGQANTGELFF,TGCGCCAGCAGCAAGGGACAGGCGAACACCGGGGAGCTGTTTTTT,many,TRBD1,TRBJ2-2,TRBV5-1
CASSRGTSTGELFF,TGTGCCAGCAGCCGAGGGACTTCCACCGGGGAGCTGTTTTTT,many,-,TRBJ2-2,TRBV9
CASSRNSKAFTEAFF,TGTGCCAGCAGCCGGAACAGCAAGGCTTTCACTGAAGCTTTCTTT,many,-,TRBJ1-1,TRBV6-1
CASSYPRDRELGETQYF,TGTGCCAGCAGTTACCCCCGGGACAGGGAGCTTGGGGAGACCCAGTACTTC,-,TRBD1,TRBJ2-5,TRBV6-2/TRBV6-3
CASSPGTGRDYQPQHF,TGTGCCAGCAGCCCCGGGACAGGGAGGGACTATCAGCCCCAGCATTTT,many,TRBD1,TRBJ1-5,TRBV5-6
CSASRPAGDSEQETQYF,TGCAGTGCTAGCAGACCTGCCGGGGACAGTGAACAAGAGACCCAGTACTTC,many,TRBD1,TRBJ2-5,TRBV20-1
CSARYIGVSNQPQHF,TGCAGTGCTAGATATATAGGGGTTAGCAATCAGCCCCAGCATTTT,many,-,TRBJ1-5,TRBV20-1
CASSLAPPANYGYTF,TGCGCCAGCAGCTTGGCCCCCCCTGCTAACTATGGCTACACCTTC,many,-,TRBJ1-2,TRBV5-1
CASSVTENYGYTF,TGTGCCAGCAGTGTAACAGAAAACTATGGCTACACCTTC,few,-,TRBJ1-2,TRBV2
CASSLKLAGGVETQYF,TGTGCCAGCAGCCTAAAACTAGCGGGAGGGGTGGAGACCCAGTACTTC,-,TRBD2,TRBJ2-5,TRBV28
CASSPATGGGYTF,TGTGCCAGCAGCCCCGCGACAGGGGGCGGCTACACCTTC,many,TRBD1,TRBJ1-2,TRBV14
CASSRAFDVGYGYTF,TGTGCCAGCAGCAGGGCTTTCGATGTAGGCTATGGCTACACCTTC,many,-,TRBJ1-2,TRBV4-2
CASSSAGGTEAFF,TGTGCCAGTAGTTCGGCAGGGGGCACTGAAGCTTTCTTT,many,TRBD1,TRBJ1-1,TRBV19
CASSPTLGQGTDTQYF,TGTGCCAGCAGCCCGACCTTAGGACAGGGCACAGATACGCAGTATTTT,-,TRBD1,TRBJ2-3,TRBV3-1
CSARDPWTGAQETQYF,TGCAGTGCTAGAGACCCCTGGACAGGGGCCCAAGAGACCCAGTACTTC,many,TRBD1,TRBJ2-5,TRBV20-1
CASRDEEGGGGNTIYF,TGTGCCAGCAGGGACGAGGAAGGGGGAGGCGGAAACACCATATATTTT,many,-,TRBJ1-3,TRBV6-1
CSARTHGKTNTGELFF,TGCAGTGCTCGCACACACGGGAAAACGAACACCGGGGAGCTGTTTTTT,many,-,TRBJ2-2,TRBV20-1
CASTLGRGAQETQYF,TGTGCCAGCACCTTGGGGCGCGGAGCCCAAGAGACCCAGTACTTC,few,-,TRBJ2-5,TRBV28
CASSRDRVNTEAFF,TGTGCCAGCAGTAGGGACAGGGTGAACACTGAAGCTTTCTTT,many,TRBD1,TRBJ1-1,TRBV6-2/TRBV6-3
CASSLGLARYEQYF,TGTGCCAGCAGTTTAGGACTAGCGAGGTACGAGCAGTACTTC,many,TRBD2,TRBJ2-7,TRBV12-3/TRBV12-4
CASSQQRSNTGELFF,TGCGCCAGCAGTCAACAGAGATCGAACACCGGGGAGCTGTTTTTT,many,-,TRBJ2-2,TRBV5-1
CASSRGAENTEAFF,TGCGCCAGCAGTCGAGGGGCTGAGAACACTGAAGCTTTCTTT,many,-,TRBJ1-1,TRBV5-1
CASSQGTSGIYEQYF,TGTGCCAGCAGCCAGGGGACTAGCGGGATTTACGAGCAGTACTTC,many,TRBD2,TRBJ2-7,TRBV11-2
CASSFRWSSGTYEQYF,TGTGCCAGCAGCTTCCGTTGGAGTAGCGGGACCTACGAGCAGTACTTC,many,TRBD2,TRBJ2-7,TRBV7-2
CASSYSQGRRDEQYF,TGTGCCAGCAGTTACTCGCAGGGGCGGAGGGACGAGCAGTACTTC,-,-,TRBJ2-7,TRBV6-5
CASSPGQGLWENTEAFF,TGTGCCAGCAGCCCGGGACAGGGATTATGGGAGAACACTGAAGCTTTCTTT,many,TRBD1,TRBJ1-1,TRBV27
CSVAGATYEQYF,TGCAGCGTTGCTGGAGCAACCTACGAGCAGTACTTC,many,-,TRBJ2-7,TRBV29-1
CSARELGQKNTEAFF,TGCAGTGCTAGGGAACTGGGACAAAAGAACACTGAAGCTTTCTTT,many,-,TRBJ1-1,TRBV20-1
CASSGGGTVNNSPLHF,TGTGCCAGCAGCGGGGGCGGGACAGTTAATAATTCACCCCTCCACTTT,many,TRBD1,TRBJ1-6,TRBV7-2
CASSFSQWALFSGELFF,TGTGCCAGCAGTTTTAGCCAGTGGGCCCTTTTCAGCGGGGAGCTGTTTTTT,-,-,TRBJ2-2,TRBV12-3/TRBV12-4
CSAKDGSYEQYF,TGCAGTGCTAAAGATGGATCCTACGAGCAGTACTTC,many,-,TRBJ2-7,TRBV20-1
CASSYSNSNQPQHF,TGTGCCAGCAGTTACAGTAATAGCAATCAGCCCCAGCATTTT,many,-,TRBJ1-5,TRBV6-2/TRBV6-3
CAISERLRGSEQYF,TGTGCCATCAGTGAACGACTACGAGGTAGCGAGCAGTACTTC,many,-,TRBJ2-7,TRBV10-3
CASSFSGRYEQYF,TGTGCCAGCAGCTTTTCGGGACGCTACGAGCAGTACTTC,few,-,TRBJ2-7,TRBV5-8
CASSASAAASSYEQYF,TGTGCCAGCAGTGCATCCGCAGCGGCGAGCTCCTACGAGCAGTACTTC,-,-,TRBJ2-7,TRBV27
CASSLAGRSYEQYF,TGTGCCAGCAGCTTAGCAGGGCGGTCCTACGAGCAGTACTTC,many,-,TRBJ2-7,TRBV13